Given below is one T cell receptor beta chain in context. No cognate antigen has been identified for it. No base qualities exist here, and no much larger clone lies one base off it. The CDR3 numbers 18 residues from cysteine through phenylalanine. The CDR3 DNA has 54 bases and is translated from base 1. According to the germline V gene (reference sequence), CDR1 reads MNHEY and CDR2 reads SMNVEV. Ends trimmed: V by 5 bases, J by 2 bases; bases unmatched to a gene: 16. The data derive from a study of T cell responses to AZD1222 COVID-19 vaccine listed by TCRdb under 2021. The study in broad terms: TCR sequencing was performed for roughly 240 trial participants, of whom about 200 were given two doses of AZD1222 and around 26 were given two doses of MenACWY control vaccine. Enrollment into the trials was organized by age into subgroups of 18-55, 56-69 and 70-plus years, and those subgroups contained roughly 140, 27 and 60 TCR-sequenced participants, respectively. On the study overall, not on this receptor specifically: Participants were mostly white British and included more females than males, and it was suggested by the authors that clonal diversity may have been underestimated. Because no samples from the day 14 peak response were available, repertoires could be characterized only after the peak T cell response. Conclusions about previously exposed vaccinees are limited because only six or seven AZD1222 recipients were SARS-CoV-2 seropositive at baseline. Epitopes outside the regions mutated in the B.1.351 and B.1.1.7 variants were reportedly recognized by nearly half of the unique spike-specific TCRs. After two AZD1222 doses, spike-specific TCR breadth and depth were significantly higher than at day 0 and than in MenACWY recipients. Vaccine-associated CD4 TCRs spanned the whole spike protein, with dominant responses in regions 160-218 and 743-854. The 56-69-year group was small, and its depth increase did not reach significance, likely because of low power.

Reading the label with the study, this specimen's time point is: baseline before first vaccination. The label giving this sample's treatment or condition can be read as: meningococcal conjugate vaccine given as trial control. Vaccinee samples came from UK trials COV001 and COV002, including a single-blind randomized controlled phase 2/3 trial of AZD1222 (ChAdOx1 nCoV-19) in healthy adults. Trial participant PBMC samples were collected at day 0 and day 28 after the second dose for TCRbeta chain sequencing. The CDR3 regions of human TCRbeta chains were subjected to immunosequencing. The paper's data handling went like this. Repertoire TCRs were checked for matches against a reference library of SARS-CoV-2-specific TCRs that had been generated using the MIRA antigen-specificity platform. Breadth was defined as the fraction of unique TCRs that were SARS-CoV-2-associated, and depth was defined as the fraction of total T cells that were SARS-CoV-2-associated. Using the MIRA data, every spike-specific TCR was mapped to the spike region that the TCR reacted to and assigned to either a CD4 or a CD8 class. Log10-transformed breadth and depth values were compared by one-way ANOVA with Sidak's multiple comparisons tests. Here the immuneACCESS table is served through TCRdb, limited to in-frame sequences with V and J called. Missing clones are a known gap in these copies; in checked studies unresolved V genes cover under half, and the rest lacks a known reason. From that table come the V and J calls and clone size; the DNA was used to work out D and trimming. The sample table holds around 84,000 clones, of which roughly nine tenths were seen once. The ten largest clones represent roughly 6.8% of the sample.

The receptor's source is an adult in good health. The rearrangement joined TRBV27 to TRBJ2-3; TRBD1 fits 7 bases in the junction. Sequencing used peripheral blood, obtained on day 0 of MenACWY control vaccination. The nucleotide sequence is given as TGTGCCAGCAGTCTACGAACCATGATACAGGGGTTCACAGATACGCAGTATTTT. This yields the protein CASSLRTMIQGFTDTQYF.